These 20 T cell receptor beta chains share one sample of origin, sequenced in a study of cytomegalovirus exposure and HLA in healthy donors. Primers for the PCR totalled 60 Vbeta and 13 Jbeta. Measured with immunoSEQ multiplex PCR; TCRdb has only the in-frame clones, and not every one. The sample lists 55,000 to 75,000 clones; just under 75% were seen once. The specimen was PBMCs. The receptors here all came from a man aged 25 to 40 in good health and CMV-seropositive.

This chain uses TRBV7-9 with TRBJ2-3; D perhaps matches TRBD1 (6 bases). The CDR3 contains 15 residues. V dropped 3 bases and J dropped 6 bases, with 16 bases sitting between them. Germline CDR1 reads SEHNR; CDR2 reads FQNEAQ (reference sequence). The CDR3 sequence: CASSFDGRGGDTQYF. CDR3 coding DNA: TGTGCCAGCAGCTTCGACGGCAGGGGCGGGGATACGCAGTATTTT.

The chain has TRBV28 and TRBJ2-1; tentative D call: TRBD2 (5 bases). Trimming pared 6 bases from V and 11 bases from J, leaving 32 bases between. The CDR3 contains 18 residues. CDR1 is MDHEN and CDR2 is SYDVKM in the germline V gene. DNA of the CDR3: TGTGCCAGCAGCTATGAGGGTATTTTTAACGAGGCTTACTTAAAGCAGTTCTTC. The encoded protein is CASSYEGIFNEAYLKQFF.

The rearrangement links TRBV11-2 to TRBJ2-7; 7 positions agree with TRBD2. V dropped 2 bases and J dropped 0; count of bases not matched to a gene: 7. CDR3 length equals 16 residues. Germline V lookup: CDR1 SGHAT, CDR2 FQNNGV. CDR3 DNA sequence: TGTGCCAGCAGCTTATTTCCGCGGGGGTCCTCCTACGAGCAGTACTTC. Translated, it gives CASSLFPRGSSYEQYF.

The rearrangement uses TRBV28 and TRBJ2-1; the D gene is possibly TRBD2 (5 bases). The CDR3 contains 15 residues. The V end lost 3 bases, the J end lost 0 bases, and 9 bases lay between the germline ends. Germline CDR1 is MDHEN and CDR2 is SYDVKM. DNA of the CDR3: TGTGCCAGCAGTTTGAGGGAAAGCTCCTACAATGAGCAGTTCTTC. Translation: CASSLRESSYNEQFF. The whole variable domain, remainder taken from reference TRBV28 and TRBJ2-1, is DVKVTQSSRYLVKRTGEKVFLECVQDMDHENMFWYRQDPGLGLRLIYFSYDVKMKEKGDIPEGYSVSREKKERFSLILESASTNQTSMYLCASSLRESSYNEQFFGPGTRLTVL.

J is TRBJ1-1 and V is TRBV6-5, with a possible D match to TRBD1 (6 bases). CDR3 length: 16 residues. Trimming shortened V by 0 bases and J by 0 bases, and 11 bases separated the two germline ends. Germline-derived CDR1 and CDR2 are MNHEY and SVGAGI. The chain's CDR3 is CASSYSTGTLNTEAFF. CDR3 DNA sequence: TGTGCCAGCAGTTACTCGACCGGGACACTGAACACTGAAGCTTTCTTT.

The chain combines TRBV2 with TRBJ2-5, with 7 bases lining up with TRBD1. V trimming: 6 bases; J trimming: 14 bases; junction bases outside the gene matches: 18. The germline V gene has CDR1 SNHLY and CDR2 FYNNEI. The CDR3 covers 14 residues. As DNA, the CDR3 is TGTGCCAGCAGCCCCTCAGGGGGTCTAGCCGGTGGATACTTC. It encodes CASSPSGGLAGGYF.

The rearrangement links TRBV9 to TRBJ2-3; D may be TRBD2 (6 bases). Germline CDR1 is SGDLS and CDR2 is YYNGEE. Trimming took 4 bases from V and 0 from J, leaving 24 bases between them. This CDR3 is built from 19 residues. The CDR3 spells CASSLTTLAEETSTDTQYF. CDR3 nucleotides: TGTGCCAGCAGCTTGACGACTTTAGCGGAAGAAACTAGCACAGATACGCAGTATTTT.

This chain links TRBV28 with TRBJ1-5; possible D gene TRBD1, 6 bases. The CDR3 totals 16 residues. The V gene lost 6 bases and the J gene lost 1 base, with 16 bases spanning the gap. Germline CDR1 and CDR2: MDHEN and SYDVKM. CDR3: CASSPTGLGSNQPQHF. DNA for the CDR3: TGTGCCAGCAGCCCCACAGGGTTGGGGAGCAATCAGCCCCAGCATTTT.

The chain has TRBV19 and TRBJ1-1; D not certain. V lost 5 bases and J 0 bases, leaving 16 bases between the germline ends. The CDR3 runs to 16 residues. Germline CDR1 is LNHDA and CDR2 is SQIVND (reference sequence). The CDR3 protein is CASSSPFRIVNTEAFF. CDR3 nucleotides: TGTGCCAGTAGTTCACCTTTTCGCATAGTGAACACTGAAGCTTTCTTT. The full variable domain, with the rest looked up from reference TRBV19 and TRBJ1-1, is DGGITQSPKYLFRKEGQNVTLSCEQNLNHDAMYWYRQDPGQGLRLIYYSQIVNDFQKGDIAEGYSVSREKKESFPLTVTSAQKNPTAFYLCASSSPFRIVNTEAFFGQGTRLTVV.

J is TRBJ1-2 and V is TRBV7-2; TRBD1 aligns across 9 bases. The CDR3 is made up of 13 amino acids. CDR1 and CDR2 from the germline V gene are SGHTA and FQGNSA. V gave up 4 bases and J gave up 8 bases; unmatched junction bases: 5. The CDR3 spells CASSSTGGSGYTF. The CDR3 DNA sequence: TGTGCCAGCAGCTCGACAGGGGGTAGCGGCTACACCTTC.

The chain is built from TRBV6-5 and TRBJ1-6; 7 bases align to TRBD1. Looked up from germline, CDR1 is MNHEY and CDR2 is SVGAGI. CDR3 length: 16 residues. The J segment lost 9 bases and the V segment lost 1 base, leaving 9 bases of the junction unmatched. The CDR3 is CASSYWSGTAPSPLHF. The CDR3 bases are TGTGCCAGCAGTTACTGGTCGGGGACAGCCCCTTCACCCCTCCACTTT.

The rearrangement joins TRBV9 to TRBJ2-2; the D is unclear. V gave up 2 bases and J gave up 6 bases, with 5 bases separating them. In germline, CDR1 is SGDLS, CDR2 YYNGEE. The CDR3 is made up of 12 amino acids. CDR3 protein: CASSVSAGELFF. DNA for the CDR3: TGTGCCAGCAGCGTGTCGGCCGGGGAGCTGTTTTTT.

CDR3 in DNA: TGTGCCAGCAGCTCAGGACAGGGCGATCAGCCCCAGCATTTT. Its protein product is CASSSGQGDQPQHF. The genes are TRBV7-2 and TRBJ1-5; TRBD1 agrees at 8 bases. Germline CDR1 and CDR2: SGHTA and FQGNSA. The length of the CDR3 is 14 residues. J was trimmed by 5 bases and V by 4 bases; bases with no gene match: 4.

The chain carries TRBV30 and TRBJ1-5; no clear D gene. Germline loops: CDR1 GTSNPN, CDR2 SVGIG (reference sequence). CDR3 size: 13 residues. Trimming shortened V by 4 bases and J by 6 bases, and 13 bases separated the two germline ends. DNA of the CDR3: TGTGCCTGGACCCAGGACTCGTTTCAGCCCCAGCATTTT. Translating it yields CAWTQDSFQPQHF.

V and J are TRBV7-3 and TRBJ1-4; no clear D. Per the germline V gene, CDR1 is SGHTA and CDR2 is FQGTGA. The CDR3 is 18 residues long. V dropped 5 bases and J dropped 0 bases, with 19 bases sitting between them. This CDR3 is CASSPIGSFITTNEKLFF. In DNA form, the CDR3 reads TGTGCCAGCAGCCCAATCGGGTCCTTTATAACAACTAATGAAAAACTGTTTTTT.

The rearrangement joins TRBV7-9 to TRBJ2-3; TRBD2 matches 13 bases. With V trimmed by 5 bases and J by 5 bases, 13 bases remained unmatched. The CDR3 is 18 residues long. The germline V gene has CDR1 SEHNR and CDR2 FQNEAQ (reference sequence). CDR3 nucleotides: TGTGCCAGCAGCGCACCCCTCCCGGGACTAGCGGGGTTAGATACGCAGTATTTT. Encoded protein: CASSAPLPGLAGLDTQYF.

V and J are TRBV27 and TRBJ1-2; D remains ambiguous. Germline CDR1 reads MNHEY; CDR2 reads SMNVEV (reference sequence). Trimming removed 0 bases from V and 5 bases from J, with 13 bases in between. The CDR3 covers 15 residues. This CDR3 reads CASSLSTAGAYGYTF. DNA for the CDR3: TGTGCCAGCAGTTTATCAACAGCGGGAGCTTATGGCTACACCTTC.

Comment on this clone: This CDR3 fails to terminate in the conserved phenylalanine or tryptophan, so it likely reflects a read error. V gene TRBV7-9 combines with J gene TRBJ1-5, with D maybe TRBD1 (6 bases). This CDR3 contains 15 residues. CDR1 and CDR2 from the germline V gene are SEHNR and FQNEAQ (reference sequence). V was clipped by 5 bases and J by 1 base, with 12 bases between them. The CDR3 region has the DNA TGTGCCAGCAGCGCACAGGGAGCAAGCAATCAGCCCCAGCATCTT. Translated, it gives CASSAQGASNQPQHL.

As DNA, the CDR3 is TGTGCCAGTAGCCCCCCGATCAGGGGGCGTAGCGGGGAGCTGTTTTTT. Translated, it gives CASSPPIRGRSGELFF. The rearrangement uses TRBV19 and TRBJ2-2; 8 bases map to TRBD1. Trimming cost V 6 bases and J 7 bases; bases outside gene matches: 13. Germline V CDR1 and CDR2: LNHDA, SQIVND (reference sequence). The CDR3 contains 16 residues.

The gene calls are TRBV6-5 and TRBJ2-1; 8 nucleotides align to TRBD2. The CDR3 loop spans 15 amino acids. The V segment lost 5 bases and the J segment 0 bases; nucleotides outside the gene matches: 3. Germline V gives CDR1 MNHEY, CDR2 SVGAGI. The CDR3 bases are TGTGCCAGCAGTGGGGGGACTAGCTCCTACAATGAGCAGTTCTTC. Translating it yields CASSGGTSSYNEQFF.